The clone carrying this T cell receptor beta chain appeared a single time. Its antigen is still unknown. The length of the CDR3 is 14 residues. Trimming shortened V by 1 base and J by 3 bases, and 10 bases separated the two germline ends. In germline, CDR1 is SGHTA, CDR2 FQGTGA. Profiling relied on immunoSEQ multiplex PCR, and the TCRdb table lists in-frame clones only, not all of them. The sample yields roughly 45,000 clones, roughly 85% seen once. These data belong to a study of radiation and T cells in renal cell carcinoma. Study observations and caveats: Pretreatment tumor biopsies were lacking, so baseline clonotypes are unknown.

Documented time point: blood 4 weeks post-SBRT, at nephrectomy. Described treatment: 15 Gy SBRT to primary tumor, nephrectomy 4 weeks later. Nephrectomy followed 15 Gy stereotactic body radiation by 4 weeks. Blood was sampled at baseline, 2 weeks and 4 weeks after SBRT. This clonotype was obtained from a woman in her 70s with renal cell carcinoma. J is TRBJ2-7 and V is TRBV7-3; maybe TRBD1 (6 bases). Here the sequenced sample was blood, taken from a patient whose treatment included radiotherapy and nephrectomy. CDR3 region: CASSLMAGDYEQYF. The CDR3 nucleotides read TGTGCCAGCAGCTTAATGGCAGGGGACTACGAGCAGTACTTC.